Given below is one T cell receptor beta chain in context. One entry per CDR3 protein, called by TCRdb with MiXCR from the 5' RACE reads. Among tens of thousands of distinct CDR3 sequences listed, 16% were seen once. The sample comes from a study of T cells of healthy individuals. V lost 0 bases and J lost 3, with 15 bases in between. In germline, CDR1 is SGHVS, CDR2 FQNEAQ. CDR3 size: 16 residues. This TCR derives from a human donor in good health. The chain joins TRBV7-8 to TRBJ2-7; D remains unclear. The CDR3 loop reads CASSLAGFTQIYEQYF. The CDR3 region has the DNA TGTGCCAGCAGCTTAGCGGGGTTTACGCAGATCTACGAGCAGTACTTC.